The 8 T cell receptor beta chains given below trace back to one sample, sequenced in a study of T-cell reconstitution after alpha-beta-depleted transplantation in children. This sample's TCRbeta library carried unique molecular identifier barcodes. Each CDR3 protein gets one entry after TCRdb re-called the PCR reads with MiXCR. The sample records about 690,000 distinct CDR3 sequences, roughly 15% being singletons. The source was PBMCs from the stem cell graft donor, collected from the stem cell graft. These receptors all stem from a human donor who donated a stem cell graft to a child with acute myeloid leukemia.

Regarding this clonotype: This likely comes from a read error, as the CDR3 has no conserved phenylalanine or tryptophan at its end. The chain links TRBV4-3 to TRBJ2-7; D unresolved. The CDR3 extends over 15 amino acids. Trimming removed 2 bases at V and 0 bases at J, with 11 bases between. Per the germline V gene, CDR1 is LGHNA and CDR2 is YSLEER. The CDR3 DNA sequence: TGCGCCAGCAGCCAAATTGGCGGTAGCTCCTACGAGCAGTACTTA. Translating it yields CASSQIGGSSYEQYL.

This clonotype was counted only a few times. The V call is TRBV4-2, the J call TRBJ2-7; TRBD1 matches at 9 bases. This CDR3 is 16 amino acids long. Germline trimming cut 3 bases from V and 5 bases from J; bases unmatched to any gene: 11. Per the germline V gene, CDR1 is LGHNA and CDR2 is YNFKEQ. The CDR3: CASSQAVGTGLHEQYF. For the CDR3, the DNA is TGTGCCAGCAGCCAGGCCGTTGGGACAGGGCTCCACGAGCAGTACTTC.

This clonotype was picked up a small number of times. CDR3 nucleotide sequence: TGTGCCACCAGCAGAGATGCGGGGGCTAGCTACACCTTC. Translating gives CATSRDAGASYTF. The J gene is TRBJ1-2, the V gene TRBV15, with D possibly being TRBD1 (6 bases). V was clipped by 0 bases and J by 9 bases, with 11 bases between them. Germline CDR1 reads LNHNV; CDR2 reads YYDKDF (reference sequence). This CDR3 region has 13 residues.

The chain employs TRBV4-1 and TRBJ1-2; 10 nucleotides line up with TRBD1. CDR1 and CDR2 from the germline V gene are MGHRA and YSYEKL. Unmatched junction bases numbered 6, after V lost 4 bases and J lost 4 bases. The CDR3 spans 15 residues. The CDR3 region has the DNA TGCGCCAGCAGCCCGGGACAGGGGTTAGGCTATGGCTACACCTTC. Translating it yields CASSPGQGLGYGYTF.

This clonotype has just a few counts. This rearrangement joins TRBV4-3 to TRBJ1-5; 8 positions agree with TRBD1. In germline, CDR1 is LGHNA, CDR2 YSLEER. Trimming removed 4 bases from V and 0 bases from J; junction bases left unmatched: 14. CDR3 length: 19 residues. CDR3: CASSPLYRGEPYSNQPQHF. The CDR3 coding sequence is TGCGCCAGCAGCCCCCTATACAGGGGGGAGCCTTATAGCAATCAGCCCCAGCATTTT.

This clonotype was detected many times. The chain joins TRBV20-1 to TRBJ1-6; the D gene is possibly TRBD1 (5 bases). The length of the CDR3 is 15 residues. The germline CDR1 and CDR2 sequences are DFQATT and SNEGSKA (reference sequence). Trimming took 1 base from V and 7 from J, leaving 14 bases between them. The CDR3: CSARVGVEGNSPLHF. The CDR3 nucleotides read TGCAGTGCTAGAGTAGGGGTTGAAGGCAATTCACCCCTCCACTTT.

The CDR3 DNA follows: TGCGCCAGCAGCTTGGCCAACGGGGGTAATTCACCCCTCCACTTT. Translated: CASSLANGGNSPLHF. The chain couples TRBV5-1 to TRBJ1-6, with a weak D call TRBD1 (5 bases). The length of the CDR3 is 15 residues. The germline CDR1 and CDR2 sequences are SGHRS and YFSETQ. Between the trimmed V and J ends, which lost 0 bases and 6 bases, there was a span of 10 bases.

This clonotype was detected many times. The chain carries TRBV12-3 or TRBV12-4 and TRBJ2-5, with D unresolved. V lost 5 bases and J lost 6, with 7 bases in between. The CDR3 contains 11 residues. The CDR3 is CASSLEKTQYF. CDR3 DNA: TGTGCCAGCAGTCTAGAGAAGACCCAGTACTTC.